This T cell receptor (beta chain) was sequenced in a study of blood T cells in healthy people across ages. Study-wide results and limits: Because donor CMV status was unknown, expanded clonotype changes were possibly confounded. The recorded TCR beta diversity per million T cells decreased in a roughly linear manner with age.

Points on this clonotype: Its target is unknown.

Combining a sample-barcoded 5' primer with a J-beta primer mix, a second PCR ran for about 6 to 11 cycles. A single record per CDR3 protein comes from TCRdb applying MiXCR to the 5' RACE reads. In the table there are 850,000 or so distinct CDR3 sequences, roughly 26% of which are singletons. V lost 0 bases to trimming and J lost 5 bases, with 8 bases between them. The CDR3 totals 14 residues. Germline-derived CDR1 and CDR2 are SGHRS and YFSETQ. Sequencing was done on a sample of blood. The rearrangement uses TRBV5-1 and TRBJ2-2; D call uncertain. The sequence was collected from a woman aged 80 or over in good health. CDR3 amino acids: CASSLGTGTGELFF. The CDR3 DNA reads as TGCGCCAGCAGCTTGGGAACTGGGACCGGGGAGCTGTTTTTT. Looking up the rest from reference TRBV5-1 and TRBJ2-2 gives the full variable domain: KAGVTQTPRYLIKTRGQQVTLSCSPISGHRSVSWYQQTPGQGLQFLFEYFSETQRNKGNFPGRFSGRQFSNSRSEMNVSTLELGDSALYLCASSLGTGTGELFFGEGSRLTVL.